This T cell receptor beta chain derives from a study of blood T cell repertoires in COVID-19. Study information: The study drew acute and convalescent COVID-19 samples from the United States, Italy and Spain. T cells, B-cell-depleted T cells, or PBMCs supplied cDNA or gDNA.

The count of this clone is one. J lost 4 bases, V lost 2 bases, and 10 bases had no gene match. The CDR3 is made up of 16 amino acids. Germline V gene lookup returns CDR1 MNHNS and CDR2 SASEGT. Per the study methods: Quantification of nucleated cells was approximated via reference gene primer amplification. TCRdb's copy holds only in-frame clones and misses some; the assay was immunoSEQ multiplex PCR. V and J calls and clone size are given by that table; D and trimming were obtained from the DNA. The sample lists some 170,000 clones, roughly nine tenths occurring once. This TCR derives from a man aged 55 to 70 with active or convalescent COVID-19. Sequencing was done on a sample of peripheral blood. This rearrangement joins TRBV6-1 to TRBJ1-1; TRBD1 aligns across 7 bases. CDR3 in amino acids: CASSEFEGARATEAFF. In DNA, the CDR3 is TGTGCCAGCAGTGAATTCGAGGGGGCTAGAGCCACTGAAGCTTTCTTT.